This TCR beta chain was identified in a study of cytomegalovirus exposure and HLA in healthy donors. Points on this clone: Its antigen remains unknown.

The trim removed 6 bases at V and 7 bases at J, leaving 8 bases unmatched. The CDR3 has 15 residues. Germline lookup yields CDR1 MNHEY and CDR2 SMNVEV (reference sequence). Primers for the PCR totalled 60 Vbeta and 13 Jbeta. Assay used: immunoSEQ multiplex PCR; TCRdb lists only in-frame clones, some missing. Here the sample spans some 80,000 clones, over 70% being singletons. Unrecorded immune exposure was likely among donors, who were nominally healthy when sampled. General study findings and limits: The dataset shows that most TCR sequences were rare, while some public TCRs occurred in many donors. Among TCR beta chains, those listed as cytomegalovirus-associated numbered some 170.

V usage is TRBV27 and J usage is TRBJ2-5; TRBD2 matches at 13 bases. Sequencing input: PBMCs. This receptor was obtained from a man aged 40-49 years in good health and CMV-seronegative. This CDR3 reads CASSLLAGGPGTQYF. In nucleotides, the CDR3 is TGTGCCAGCAGCCTACTAGCGGGAGGGCCGGGGACCCAGTACTTC.